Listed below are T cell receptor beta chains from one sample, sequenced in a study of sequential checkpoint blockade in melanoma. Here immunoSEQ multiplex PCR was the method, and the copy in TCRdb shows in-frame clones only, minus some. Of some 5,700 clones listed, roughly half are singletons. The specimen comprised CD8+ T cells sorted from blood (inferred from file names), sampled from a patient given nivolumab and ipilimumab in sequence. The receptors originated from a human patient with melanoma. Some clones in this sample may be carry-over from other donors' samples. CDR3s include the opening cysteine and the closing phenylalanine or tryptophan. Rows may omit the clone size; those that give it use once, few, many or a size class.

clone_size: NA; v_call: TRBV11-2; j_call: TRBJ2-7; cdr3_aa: CASSFGGVYEQYF
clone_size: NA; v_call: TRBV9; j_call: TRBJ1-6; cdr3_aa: CASSPLVGGTYNSPLHF
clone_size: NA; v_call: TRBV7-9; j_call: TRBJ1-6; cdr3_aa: CASRDRGASSPLHF
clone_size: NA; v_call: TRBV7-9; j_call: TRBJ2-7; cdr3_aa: CATYGTGSYEQYF
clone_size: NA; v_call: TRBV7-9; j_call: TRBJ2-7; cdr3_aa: CASSFDRGLSYEQYF
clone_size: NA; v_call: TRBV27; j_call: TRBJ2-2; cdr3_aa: CASSLGENTGELFF
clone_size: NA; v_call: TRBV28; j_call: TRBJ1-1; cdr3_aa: CASSFVRENTEAFF
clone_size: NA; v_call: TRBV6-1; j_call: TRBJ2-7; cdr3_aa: CASSERGLYEQYF
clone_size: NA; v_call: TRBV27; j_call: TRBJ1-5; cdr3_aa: CASREPQPQHF
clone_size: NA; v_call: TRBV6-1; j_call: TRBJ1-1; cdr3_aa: CASSEGGGGTEAFF
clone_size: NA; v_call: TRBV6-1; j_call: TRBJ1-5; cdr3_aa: CASSTWTSSNQPQHF
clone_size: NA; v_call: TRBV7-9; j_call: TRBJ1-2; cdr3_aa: CASRPPGQGDVGYTF
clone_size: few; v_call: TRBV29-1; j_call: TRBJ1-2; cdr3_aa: CSVPSVRGQNYGYTF
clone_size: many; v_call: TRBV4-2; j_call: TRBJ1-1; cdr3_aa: CASSLRGNEAFF
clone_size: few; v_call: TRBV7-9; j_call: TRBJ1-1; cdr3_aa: CASSLAQGLDTEAFF
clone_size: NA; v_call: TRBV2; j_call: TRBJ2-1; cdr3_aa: CASSEGGEDVSWQFF
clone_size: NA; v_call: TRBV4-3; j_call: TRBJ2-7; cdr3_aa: CASSHGQGPYEQYF
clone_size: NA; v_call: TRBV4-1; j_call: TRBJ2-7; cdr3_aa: CASSPGQGTYEQYF
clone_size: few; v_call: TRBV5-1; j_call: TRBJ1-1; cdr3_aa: CASSSGQGGTEAFF
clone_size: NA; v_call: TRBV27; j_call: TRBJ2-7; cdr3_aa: CASSFGQGYEQYF
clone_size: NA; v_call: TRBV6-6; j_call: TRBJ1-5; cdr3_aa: CASSKEGASVQPQHF
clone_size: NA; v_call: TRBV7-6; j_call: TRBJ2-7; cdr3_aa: CASSSHRTALYEQYF
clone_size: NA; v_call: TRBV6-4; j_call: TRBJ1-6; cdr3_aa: CASRGTGGNSPLHF
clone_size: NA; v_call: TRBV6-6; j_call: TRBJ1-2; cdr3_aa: CASSREGYTF
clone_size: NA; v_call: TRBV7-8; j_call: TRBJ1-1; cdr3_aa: CASSYPGQKNTEAFF
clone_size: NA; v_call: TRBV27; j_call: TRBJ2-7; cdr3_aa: CASSLTSGFRYEQYF
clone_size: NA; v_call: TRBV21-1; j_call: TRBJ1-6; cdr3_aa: CASSLRDRGHSPLHF
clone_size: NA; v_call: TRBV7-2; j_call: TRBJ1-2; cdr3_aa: CASSLVLPPYGYTF
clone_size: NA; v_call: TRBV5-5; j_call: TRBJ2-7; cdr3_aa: CASSTRGRAEQYF
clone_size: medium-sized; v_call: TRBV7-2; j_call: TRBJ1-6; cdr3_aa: CASTLTGPYNSPLHF
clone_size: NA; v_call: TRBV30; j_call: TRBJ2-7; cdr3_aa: CAWSEGTSGGHSSYEQYF
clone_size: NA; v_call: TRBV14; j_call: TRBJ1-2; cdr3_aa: CASSPRTGGRANYGYTF
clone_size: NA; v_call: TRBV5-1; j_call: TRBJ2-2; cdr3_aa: CASSFTGTDGTGELFF
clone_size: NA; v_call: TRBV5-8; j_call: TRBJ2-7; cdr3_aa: CASSKRARPEQYF
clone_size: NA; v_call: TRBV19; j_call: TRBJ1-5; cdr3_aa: CASSMREFNQPQHF
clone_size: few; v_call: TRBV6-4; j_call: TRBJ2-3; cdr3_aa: CASSSSAETDTQYF
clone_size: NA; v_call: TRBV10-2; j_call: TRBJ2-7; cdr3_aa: CAIKRGDNFYEQYF
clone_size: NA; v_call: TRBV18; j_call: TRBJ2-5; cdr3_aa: CASTSAGDRQETQYF
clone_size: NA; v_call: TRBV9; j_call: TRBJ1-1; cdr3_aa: CASSGTGGFDTEAFF
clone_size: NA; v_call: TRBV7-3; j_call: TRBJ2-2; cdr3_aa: CASSSLDSNGELFF
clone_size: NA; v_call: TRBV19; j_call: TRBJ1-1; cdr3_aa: CASSLTGGGTEAFF
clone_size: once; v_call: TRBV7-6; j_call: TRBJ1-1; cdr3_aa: CASSSRQGPLGTEAFF
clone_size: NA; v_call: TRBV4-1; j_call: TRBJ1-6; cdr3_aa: CASSPQQGDSPLHF
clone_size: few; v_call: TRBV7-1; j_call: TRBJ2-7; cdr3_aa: CASSLAATAYEQYF
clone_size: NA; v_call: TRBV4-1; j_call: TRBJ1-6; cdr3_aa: CASSQAWDRASPLHF
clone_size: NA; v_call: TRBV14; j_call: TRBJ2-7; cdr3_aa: CASSGQLYEQYF
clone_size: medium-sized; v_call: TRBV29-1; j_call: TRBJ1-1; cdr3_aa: CSVARTEAFF
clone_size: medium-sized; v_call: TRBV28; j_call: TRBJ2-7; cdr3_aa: CASSLAGGYEQYF
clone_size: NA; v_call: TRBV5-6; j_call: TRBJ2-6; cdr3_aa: CASSFRDRVLSGANVLTF
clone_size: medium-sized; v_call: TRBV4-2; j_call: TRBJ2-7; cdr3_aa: CASSQAGFQDEQYF
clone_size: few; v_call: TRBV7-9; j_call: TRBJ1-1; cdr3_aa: CASRRTGTRAFF
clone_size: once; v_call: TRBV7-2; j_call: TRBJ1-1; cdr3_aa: CASSLDGSAGREAFF
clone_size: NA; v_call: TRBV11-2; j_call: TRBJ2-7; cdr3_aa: CASSRTEKSYEQYF
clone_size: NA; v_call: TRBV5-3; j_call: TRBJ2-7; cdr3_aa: CASSRGESSPYEQYF
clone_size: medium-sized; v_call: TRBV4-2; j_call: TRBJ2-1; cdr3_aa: CASSPTLADLPNEQFF
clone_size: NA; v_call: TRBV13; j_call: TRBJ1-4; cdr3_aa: CASSGGTATNEKLFF
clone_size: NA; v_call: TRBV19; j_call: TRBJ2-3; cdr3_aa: CASSTRLRDTQYF
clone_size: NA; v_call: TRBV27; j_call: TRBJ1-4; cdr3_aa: CASKRGTTNEKLFF
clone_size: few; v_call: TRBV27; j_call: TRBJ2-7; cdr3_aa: CASSLSSGQASYEQYF